This record covers a single T cell receptor (beta chain). What it binds is not known. Relative to the germline gene, one junction end is altered; a read error may explain this. These data belong to a study of T cells after yellow fever vaccination. Study results and limitations: Sorted repertoires could include abundant contaminating clonotypes from bulk cells. A weaker but faster secondary response was observed, peaking on day 5 versus 15. After the booster, over 95% of CD4 and 88% of CD8 primary-response clones were re-detected.

This CDR3 is 15 amino acids long. For TCR, cDNA came from 5'RACE template switching, which added a universal primer site and UMIs. MiXCR, run by TCRdb on the 5' RACE reads, gives a single entry per CDR3 protein. The sample shows around 70,000 distinct CDR3 sequences, more than 5.5% of them seen only once. The TCR originated in a young man who received the YFV17D yellow fever vaccine. This chain joins TRBV12-3 or TRBV12-4 and TRBJ2-1; 11 bases map to TRBD1. The material sequenced was CD8+ T cells sorted from PBMCs, taken about 5 days after the first yellow fever vaccination. CDR3 sequence reads: CASSHGQGAYKEQFF. The CDR3 DNA reads as TGTGCCAGCAGCCATGGACAGGGGGCTTACAAGGAGCAGTTCTTC.